This T cell receptor beta chain was obtained from a study of Ad26.COV2.S vaccination and SARS-CoV-2 variants. Background on the study: Donor had been placed in the Ad26.COV2.S arm of the COV1001 trial. In the study, Ad26.COV2.S was injected intramuscularly once, or twice 56 days apart. General study points: Substantial breadth in spike-specific CD8+ and CD4+ T cell responses was reportedly seen after vaccination. With respect to non-spike TCR breadth, vaccine and placebo recipients were similar.

The treatment is: around 19 received Ad26.COV2.S at low or high dose, single or two shots; 5 received placebo; per-sample allocation not given. The study sampled participants on day 63 after the first vaccine or placebo injection. With regard to this clone: No antigen is known for it.

CDR1 is KGHDR, CDR2 SFDVKD, per germline. The CDR3 is made up of 14 amino acids. J gave up 4 bases and V 3 bases, and 3 bases lay outside the gene matches. Libraries were prepared by immunoSEQ multiplex PCR; TCRdb keeps only in-frame clonotypes and omits some of them. The sample consists of fewer than 500,000 clones, about nine tenths of them appearing once. This sequence originates from a person aged 18 to 59 who received the Ad26.COV2.S COVID-19 vaccine or a placebo. The sample was peripheral blood, taken in a trial of Ad26.COV2.S vaccine versus placebo. V usage is TRBV24-1 and J usage is TRBJ1-2, with TRBD1 matching over 8 bases. The CDR3 DNA reads TGTGCCACCAGTGATCCAACAGGGGGCTATGGCTACACCTTC. This codes for CATSDPTGGYGYTF.